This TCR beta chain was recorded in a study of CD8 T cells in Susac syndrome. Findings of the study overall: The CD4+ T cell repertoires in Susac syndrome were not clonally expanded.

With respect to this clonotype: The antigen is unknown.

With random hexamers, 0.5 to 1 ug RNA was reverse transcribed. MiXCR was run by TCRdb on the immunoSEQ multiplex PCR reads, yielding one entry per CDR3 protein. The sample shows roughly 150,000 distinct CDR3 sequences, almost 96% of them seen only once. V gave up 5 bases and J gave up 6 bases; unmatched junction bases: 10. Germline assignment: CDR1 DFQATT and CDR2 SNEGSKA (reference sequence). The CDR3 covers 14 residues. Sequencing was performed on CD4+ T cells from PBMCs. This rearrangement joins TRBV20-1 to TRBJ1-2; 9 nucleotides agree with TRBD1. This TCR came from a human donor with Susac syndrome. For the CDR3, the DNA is TGCAGTGCTCCGACAGGGGGTGTCTCAAATGGCTACACCTTC. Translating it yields CSAPTGGVSNGYTF.